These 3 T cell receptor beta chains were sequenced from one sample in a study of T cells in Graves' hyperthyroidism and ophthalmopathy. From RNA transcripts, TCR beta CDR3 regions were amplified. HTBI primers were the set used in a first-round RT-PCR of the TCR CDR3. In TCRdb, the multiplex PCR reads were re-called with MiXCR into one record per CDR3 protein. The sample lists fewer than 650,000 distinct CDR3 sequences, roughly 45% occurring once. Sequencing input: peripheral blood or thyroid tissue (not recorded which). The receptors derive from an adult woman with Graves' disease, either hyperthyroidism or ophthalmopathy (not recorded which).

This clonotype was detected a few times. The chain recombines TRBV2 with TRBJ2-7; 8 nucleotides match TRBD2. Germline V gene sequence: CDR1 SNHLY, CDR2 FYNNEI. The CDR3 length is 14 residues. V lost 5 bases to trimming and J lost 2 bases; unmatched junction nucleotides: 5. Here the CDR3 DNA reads TGTGCCAGCAGTCCCCTAGCGGGCCCCTACGAGCAGTACTTC. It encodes CASSPLAGPYEQYF.

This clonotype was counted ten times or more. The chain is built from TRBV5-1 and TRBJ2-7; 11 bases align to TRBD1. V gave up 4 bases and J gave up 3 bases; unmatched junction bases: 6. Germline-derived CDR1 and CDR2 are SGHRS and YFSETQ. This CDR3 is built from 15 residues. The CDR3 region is CASSPQGQGDYEQYF. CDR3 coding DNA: TGCGCCAGCAGCCCCCAGGGACAGGGGGACTACGAGCAGTACTTC.

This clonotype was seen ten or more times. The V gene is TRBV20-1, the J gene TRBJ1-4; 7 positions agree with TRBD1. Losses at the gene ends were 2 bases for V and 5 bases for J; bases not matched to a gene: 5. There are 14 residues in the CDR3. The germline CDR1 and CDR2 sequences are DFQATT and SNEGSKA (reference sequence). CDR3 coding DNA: TGCAGTGCTAGAAGGGACAGCTTAAATGAAAAACTGTTTTTT. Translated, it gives CSARRDSLNEKLFF.